This TCR beta chain was found in a study of monozygotic twins with inflammatory bowel disease. Whole-study findings and limits: Patient-to-patient differences in immunosuppressive treatment may have added variability to the repertoires. There was no support for any single strong signal or clonotype associated with IBD. IBD patients showed reduced TCRbeta diversity (inverse Simpson) versus healthy co-twins.

A 6-nucleotide sample barcode was carried by the UMIs, which template switching added. After re-calling the 5' RACE reads, TCRdb lists one entry per CDR3 protein, DNA absent. Its listing shows about 450,000 distinct CDR3 sequences. Germline CDR1 and CDR2: DFQATT and SNEGSKA (reference sequence). CDR3 length equals 15 residues. Turning to this clonotype: What it binds is not known.

The TCR sequence derives from a human donor with ulcerative colitis or Crohn's disease, or a healthy co-twin of an affected twin (not recorded which). Sequenced material: blood. This rearrangement joins TRBV20-1 to TRBJ2-3; TCRdb's D call of TRBD1 is untestable without DNA. The CDR3 protein is CSAASPDRGTDTQYF.